Described below is a single TCR beta chain sequence and its context. Its antigen is still unknown. Profiling relied on immunoSEQ multiplex PCR, and the TCRdb table lists in-frame clones only, not all of them. The repertoire includes roughly 2 million clones, 85% to 95% of them detected once, and 0.13% sits in the top ten. The CDR3 is 15 amino acids. Germline V gene data show CDR1 as SGHKS and CDR2 as YYEKEE (reference sequence). The J segment lost 3 bases and the V segment lost 3 bases, leaving 4 bases of the junction unmatched. This entry is derived from a study of shared clonotypes between healthy human individuals. Study observations and caveats: Generally, estimated richness proved larger in naive subsets than it did in memory subsets.

The source is a young man in good health. The sequenced sample consisted of naive CD4+ T cells sorted from blood. Subset here: CD45RA+ positively selected. The rearrangement links TRBV5-5 to TRBJ1-2, with TRBD1 matching 11 bases. The DNA for the CDR3 is TGTGCCAGCAGCTCTGGACAGGGGGCTTACTATGGCTACACCTTC. This sequence encodes CASSSGQGAYYGYTF.